Each of the 18 T cell receptor beta chains below was sequenced from the same sample in a study of blood T cell repertoires in COVID-19 (TCRdb year 2020). The library was made by the immunoSEQ multiplex PCR assay. The clones in this table, taken by TCRdb from immuneACCESS, are in-frame only. Not every clone is retained; where verified, under half of the shortfall comes from an unresolved V gene, and the cause of the rest is unknown. The sample table lists fewer than 150,000 clones, 55% to 75% of them with a count of one. The ten largest account for roughly 0.86% of the sample. Sequencing was performed on peripheral blood. These receptors were taken from a human donor with acute or convalescent COVID-19. The donor label of this sample is uncertain.

Points on this clone: Within the sample, other DNA sequences also encode this same CDR3. V and J are TRBV5-1 and TRBJ1-1; weak D call: TRBD1 (5 bases). This CDR3 comprises 14 residues. The V and J ends lost 0 bases and 5 bases respectively, with 11 bases between them. Germline V gives CDR1 SGHRS, CDR2 YFSETQ. The CDR3 region is CASSLDGGNTEAFF. CDR3 DNA sequence: TGCGCCAGCAGCTTGGACGGGGGAAATACTGAAGCTTTCTTT.

The chain is built from TRBV6-1 and TRBJ2-2, with D possibly being TRBD2 (6 bases). Trimming removed 3 bases at V and 4 bases at J, with 12 bases between. This CDR3 spans 15 amino acids. Per germline, CDR1 MNHNS and CDR2 SASEGT. As DNA, the CDR3 is TGTGCCAGCAGTGACGGCCTGCGGGGCACCGGGGAGCTGTTTTTT. It specifies CASSDGLRGTGELFF.

This chain uses TRBV27 with TRBJ2-1, with a weak D call TRBD1 (5 bases). CDR3 length equals 13 residues. The V end was cut by 5 bases, the J end by 4 bases, with 9 bases between. Germline values: CDR1 MNHEY, CDR2 SMNVEV (reference sequence). CDR3 loop: CASSPTEYNEQFF. The CDR3 region has the DNA TGTGCCAGCAGTCCGACAGAATACAATGAGCAGTTCTTC.

The chain has TRBV6-1 and TRBJ2-7; the match to TRBD2 covers 9 bases. This CDR3 is built from 16 residues. The trim removed 2 bases at V and 3 bases at J, leaving 8 bases unmatched. Per the germline V gene, CDR1 is MNHNS and CDR2 is SASEGT. The CDR3 loop is CASSERAGGALYEQYF. DNA for the CDR3: TGTGCCAGCAGTGAAAGGGCGGGAGGGGCCCTCTACGAGCAGTACTTC.

This chain uses TRBV5-1 with TRBJ1-6; weak D call: TRBD1 (6 bases). Germline V gene sequence: CDR1 SGHRS, CDR2 YFSETQ. This CDR3 is 13 amino acids long. The V gene lost 5 bases and the J gene lost 7 bases, with 10 bases spanning the gap. CDR3 DNA sequence: TGCGCCAGCAGAAGGCAGGGGAATTCACCCCTCCACTTT. Protein sequence: CASRRQGNSPLHF.

The chain combines TRBV7-9 with TRBJ1-6, with TRBD1 as a possible D gene (5 bases). Trimming pared 5 bases from V and 4 bases from J, leaving 9 bases between. The V gene's germline CDR1 is SEHNR and CDR2 FQNEAQ (reference sequence). The CDR3 runs to 14 residues. The CDR3 is CASSETGYNSPLHF. The CDR3, as DNA: TGTGCCAGCAGCGAAACAGGTTATAATTCACCCCTCCACTTT.

The chain employs TRBV6-1 and TRBJ1-5; TRBD1 agrees at 7 bases. V lost 3 bases and J lost 1; bases outside the gene matches: 6. This CDR3 has 16 amino acids. Germline V CDR1 and CDR2: MNHNS, SASEGT. The CDR3 spells CASSDDRDKSNQPQHF. As DNA, the CDR3 is TGTGCCAGCAGTGACGACAGGGATAAGAGCAATCAGCCCCAGCATTTT.

This clone was recorded a few times. V usage is TRBV4-1 and J usage is TRBJ2-1; maybe TRBD1 (6 bases). Deletions cut 2 bases from V and 5 bases from J, with 19 bases between. This CDR3 is 17 amino acids long. The germline CDR1 and CDR2 sequences are MGHRA and YSYEKL. The chain's CDR3 is CASSQWSGQYSHNEQFF. The CDR3 nucleotides read TGCGCCAGCAGCCAATGGTCGGGACAATATAGCCACAATGAGCAGTTCTTC.

The chain combines TRBV9 with TRBJ2-1, with D maybe TRBD1 (6 bases). CDR1 SGDLS and CDR2 YYNGEE come from the germline V gene. The CDR3 runs to 13 residues. V was pared by 0 bases and J by 9 bases, with 10 bases between. The CDR3 DNA follows: TGTGCCAGCAGCGTAGATATAGGGGGTGAGCAGTTCTTC. It translates to CASSVDIGGEQFF. The full variable domain, with the rest looked up from reference TRBV9 and TRBJ2-1, is DSGVTQTPKHLITATGQRVTLRCSPRSGDLSVYWYQQSLDQGLQFLIQYYNGEERAKGNILERFSAQQFPDLHSELNLSSLELGDSALYFCASSVDIGGEQFFGPGTRLTVL.

This clone was seen at least ten times. The chain carries TRBV27 and TRBJ2-1; D is possibly TRBD2 (6 bases). Germline CDR1 reads MNHEY; CDR2 reads SMNVEV (reference sequence). The CDR3 consists of 15 residues. Trimming stripped 5 bases from V and 3 bases from J, with 14 bases between. CDR3 sequence (DNA): TGTGCCAGCAGTCCCCTGTCGGGGGACTACAATGAGCAGTTCTTC. The encoded protein is CASSPLSGDYNEQFF.

The rearrangement joins TRBV10-3 to TRBJ2-7; D remains ambiguous. The ends were cut back, 11 bases at V and 5 bases at J, with 13 bases in the middle. The CDR3 contains 11 residues. The germline V gene encodes CDR1 ENHRY and CDR2 SYGVKD. In nucleotides, the CDR3 is TGTGCCGCCGCTGAGTACGACGAGCAGTACTTC. Protein sequence: CAAAEYDEQYF.

There are a few counts of this clone. The genes are TRBV7-6 and TRBJ2-3; 8 nucleotides line up with TRBD2. J was trimmed by 2 bases and V by 4 bases; bases with no gene match: 11. This CDR3 has 17 residues. The germline gives CDR1 SGHVS, CDR2 FNYEAQ. DNA of the CDR3: TGTGCCAGCAGCTATGGCTCTGCGGGGGGTTACACAGATACGCAGTATTTT. Protein: CASSYGSAGGYTDTQYF.

This clone was seen only a few times. The rearrangement uses TRBV10-3 and TRBJ2-2, with D unresolved. Germline-derived CDR1 and CDR2 are ENHRY and SYGVKD. V gave up 7 bases and J gave up 6 bases, with 12 bases separating them. CDR3 length equals 13 residues. The CDR3 region is CAITDTDPGELFF. The CDR3 DNA reads TGTGCCATCACCGACACCGACCCCGGGGAGCTGTTTTTT.

The V gene is TRBV5-1, the J gene TRBJ2-2, with a tentative D call TRBD2 (6 bases). This CDR3 spans 13 amino acids. The V gene's germline CDR1 is SGHRS and CDR2 YFSETQ. V lost 4 bases and J 5 bases, leaving 9 bases between the germline ends. The CDR3 DNA sequence: TGCGCCAGCAGCAGGGACTTTACCGGGGAGCTGTTTTTT. As protein: CASSRDFTGELFF.

This clone has more than one count but fewer than ten. The chain combines TRBV2 with TRBJ2-7; D remains ambiguous. Between the trimmed V and J ends, which lost 4 bases and 0 bases, there was a span of 4 bases. This CDR3 spans 12 amino acids. Germline assignment: CDR1 SNHLY and CDR2 FYNNEI. The CDR3 DNA is TGTGCCAGCAGTGTTATCTCCTACGAGCAGTACTTC. Residues: CASSVISYEQYF.

This clone was recorded only once. V is TRBV9 and J is TRBJ2-5; possibly TRBD2 for D (5 bases). CDR1 and CDR2 (germline): SGDLS, YYNGEE. Trimming removed 3 bases at V and 4 bases at J, with 10 bases between. CDR3 size: 13 residues. In DNA form, the CDR3 reads TGTGCCAGCAGCGGGACTTCCCTAGAGACCCAGTACTTC. Its translation: CASSGTSLETQYF.

The J gene is TRBJ1-5, the V gene TRBV9; 9 nucleotides line up with TRBD1. V lost 0 bases, J lost 0 bases, and 4 bases stayed unmatched. The CDR3 runs to 17 residues. Germline V gene data show CDR1 as SGDLS and CDR2 as YYNGEE. The CDR3 sequence is CASSVGDRETSNQPQHF. The CDR3 bases are TGTGCCAGCAGCGTAGGGGACAGGGAAACTAGCAATCAGCCCCAGCATTTT.

This chain connects TRBV6-1 to TRBJ2-5; D is possibly TRBD2 (7 bases). Trimming left V 2 bases short and J 5 bases short, with 15 bases between. Germline-derived CDR1 and CDR2 are MNHNS and SASEGT. This CDR3 region has 15 residues. The CDR3 nucleotides are TGTGCCAGCAGTGAAAGACGGGGGGCCGGTGAGACCCAGTACTTC. It specifies CASSERRGAGETQYF.